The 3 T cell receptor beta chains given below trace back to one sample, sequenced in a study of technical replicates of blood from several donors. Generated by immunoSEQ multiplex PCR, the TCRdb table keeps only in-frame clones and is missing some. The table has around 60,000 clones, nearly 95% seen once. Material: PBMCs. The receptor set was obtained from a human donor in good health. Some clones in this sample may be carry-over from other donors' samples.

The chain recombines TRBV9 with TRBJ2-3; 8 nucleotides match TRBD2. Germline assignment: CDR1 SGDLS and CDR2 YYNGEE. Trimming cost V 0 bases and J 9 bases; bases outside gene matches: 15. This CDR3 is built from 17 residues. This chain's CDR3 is CASSVEISGRTQRTQYF. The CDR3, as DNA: TGTGCCAGCAGCGTAGAGATAAGCGGGAGAACACAGAGGACGCAGTATTTT.

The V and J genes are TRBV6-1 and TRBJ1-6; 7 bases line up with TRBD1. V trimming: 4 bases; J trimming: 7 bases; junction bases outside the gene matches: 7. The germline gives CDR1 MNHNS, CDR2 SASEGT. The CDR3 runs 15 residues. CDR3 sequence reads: CASSAGGRTNSPLHF. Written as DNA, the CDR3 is TGTGCCAGCAGTGCAGGGGGTAGGACGAATTCACCCCTCCACTTT.

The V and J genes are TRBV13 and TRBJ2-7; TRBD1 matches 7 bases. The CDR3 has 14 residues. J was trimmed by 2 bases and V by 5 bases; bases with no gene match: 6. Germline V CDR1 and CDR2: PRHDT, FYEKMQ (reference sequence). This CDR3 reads CASSGPGQPYEQYF. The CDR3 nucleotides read TGTGCCAGCAGCGGTCCGGGACAGCCCTACGAGCAGTACTTC.